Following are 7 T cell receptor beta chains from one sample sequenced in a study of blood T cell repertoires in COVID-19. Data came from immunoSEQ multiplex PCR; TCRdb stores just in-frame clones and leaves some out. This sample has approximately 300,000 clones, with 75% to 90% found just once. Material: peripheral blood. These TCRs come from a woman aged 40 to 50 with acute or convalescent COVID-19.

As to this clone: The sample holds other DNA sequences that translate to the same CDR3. CDR3 sequence reads: CASSSTGADTQYF. CDR3 in DNA: TGTGCCAGCAGCTCGACAGGCGCAGATACGCAGTATTTT. The rearrangement joins TRBV5-4 to TRBJ2-3; D possibly corresponds to TRBD1 (6 bases). Per germline, CDR1 SGHNT and CDR2 YYREEE (reference sequence). The CDR3 runs 13 residues. The ends were cut back, 3 bases at V and 4 bases at J, with 9 bases in the middle.

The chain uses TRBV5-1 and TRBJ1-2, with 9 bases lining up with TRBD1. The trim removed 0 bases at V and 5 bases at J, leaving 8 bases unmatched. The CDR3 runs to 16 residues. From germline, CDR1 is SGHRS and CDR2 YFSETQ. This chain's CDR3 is CASSLAWDRAKYGYTF. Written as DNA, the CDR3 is TGCGCCAGCAGCTTGGCCTGGGACAGGGCAAAGTATGGCTACACCTTC. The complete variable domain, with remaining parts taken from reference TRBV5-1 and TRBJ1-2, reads KAGVTQTPRYLIKTRGQQVTLSCSPISGHRSVSWYQQTPGQGLQFLFEYFSETQRNKGNFPGRFSGRQFSNSRSEMNVSTLELGDSALYLCASSLAWDRAKYGYTFGSGTRLTVV.

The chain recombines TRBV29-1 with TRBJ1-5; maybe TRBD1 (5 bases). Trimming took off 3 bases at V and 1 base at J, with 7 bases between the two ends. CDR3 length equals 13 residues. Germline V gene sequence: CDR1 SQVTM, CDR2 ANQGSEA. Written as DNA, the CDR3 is TGCAGCGTTGAGGCAGGGAGCAATCAGCCCCAGCATTTT. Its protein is CSVEAGSNQPQHF. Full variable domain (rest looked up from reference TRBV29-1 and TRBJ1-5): SAVISQKPSRDICQRGTSLTIQCQVDSQVTMMFWYRQQPGQSLTLIATANQGSEATYESGFVIDKFPISRPNLTFSTLTVSNMSPEDSSIYLCSVEAGSNQPQHFGDGTRLSIL.

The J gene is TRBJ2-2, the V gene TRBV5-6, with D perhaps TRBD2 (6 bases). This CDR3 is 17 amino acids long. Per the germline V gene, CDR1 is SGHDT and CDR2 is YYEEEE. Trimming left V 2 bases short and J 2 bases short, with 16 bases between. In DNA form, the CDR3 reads TGTGCCAGCAGCTTTCTTCGATTAGCGGTAAACACCGGGGAGCTGTTTTTT. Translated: CASSFLRLAVNTGELFF.

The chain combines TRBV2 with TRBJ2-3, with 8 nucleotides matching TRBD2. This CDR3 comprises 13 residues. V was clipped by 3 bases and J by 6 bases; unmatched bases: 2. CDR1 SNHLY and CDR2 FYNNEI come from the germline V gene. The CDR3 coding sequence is TGTGCCAGCAGTGAGAAGCGGGGGGATACGCAGTATTTT. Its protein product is CASSEKRGDTQYF.

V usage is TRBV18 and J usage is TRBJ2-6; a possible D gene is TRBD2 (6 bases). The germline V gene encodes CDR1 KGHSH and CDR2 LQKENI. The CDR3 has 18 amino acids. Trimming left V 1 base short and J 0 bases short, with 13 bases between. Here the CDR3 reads CASSPRGDGTSGANVLTF. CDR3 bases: TGTGCCAGCTCACCACGGGGGGATGGCACCTCTGGGGCCAACGTCCTGACTTTC.

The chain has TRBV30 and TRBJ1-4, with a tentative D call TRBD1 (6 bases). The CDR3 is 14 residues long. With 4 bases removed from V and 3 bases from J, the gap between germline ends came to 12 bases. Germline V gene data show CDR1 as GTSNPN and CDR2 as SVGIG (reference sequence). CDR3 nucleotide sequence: TGTGCCTGGAAGGCGGGGGCAGCTAATGAAAAACTGTTTTTT. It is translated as CAWKAGAANEKLFF.